This TCR beta chain was retrieved from a study of blood T cells in healthy people across ages. This CDR3 is built from 15 residues. CDR1 MGHDK and CDR2 SYGVNS come from the germline V gene. The V end was cut by 1 base, the J end by 4 bases, with 8 bases between. The use of a sample-barcoded 5' primer and a J-beta primer mix characterized a second PCR of about 6 to 12 cycles. TCRdb independently ran MiXCR on the 5' RACE reads; one entry per CDR3 protein. The profile shows about 580,000 distinct CDR3 sequences, 40% to 55% of them singletons. This clonotype was detected only a few times. The receptor's source is an elderly man in good health. The chain has TRBV25-1 and TRBJ1-6, with no clear D. Input material: blood. The CDR3 loop reads CASSESGIYNSPLHF. In nucleotides, the CDR3 is TGTGCCAGCAGTGAATCGGGCATTTATAATTCACCCCTCCACTTT.